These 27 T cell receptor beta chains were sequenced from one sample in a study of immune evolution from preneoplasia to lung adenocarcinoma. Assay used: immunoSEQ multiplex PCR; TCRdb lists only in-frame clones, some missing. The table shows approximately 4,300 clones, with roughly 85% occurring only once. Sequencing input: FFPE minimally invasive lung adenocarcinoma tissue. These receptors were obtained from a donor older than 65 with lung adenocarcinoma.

The CDR3 region has the DNA TGTGCCAGCAGCGTATACGGACAGAGTGACAATGAGCAGTTCTTC. Amino acid sequence: CASSVYGQSDNEQFF. The chain combines TRBV9 with TRBJ2-1, with D possibly being TRBD1 (6 bases). The germline V gene has CDR1 SGDLS and CDR2 YYNGEE. This CDR3 is 15 amino acids long. V was cut by 1 base and J by 5 bases, with 13 bases left in between.

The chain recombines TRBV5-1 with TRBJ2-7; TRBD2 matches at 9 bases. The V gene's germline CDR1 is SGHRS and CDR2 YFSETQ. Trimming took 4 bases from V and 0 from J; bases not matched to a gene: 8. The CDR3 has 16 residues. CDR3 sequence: CASSPSLAGNSYEQYF. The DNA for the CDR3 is TGCGCCAGCAGCCCGTCCCTAGCGGGGAACTCCTACGAGCAGTACTTC.

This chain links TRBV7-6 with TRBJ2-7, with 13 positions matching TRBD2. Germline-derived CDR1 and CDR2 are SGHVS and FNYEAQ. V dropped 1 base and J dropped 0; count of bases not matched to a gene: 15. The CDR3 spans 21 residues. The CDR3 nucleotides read TGTGCCAGCAGCTTAGTAGGTTTTACTAGCGGGAGGGCCATAAGCTCCTACGAGCAGTACTTC. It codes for CASSLVGFTSGRAISSYEQYF.

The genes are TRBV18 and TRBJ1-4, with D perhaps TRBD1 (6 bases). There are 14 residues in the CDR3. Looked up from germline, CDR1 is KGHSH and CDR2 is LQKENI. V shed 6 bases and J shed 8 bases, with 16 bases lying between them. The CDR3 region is CASSGRGSKEKLFF. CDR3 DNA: TGTGCCAGCTCGGGCAGGGGATCGAAGGAAAAACTGTTTTTT.

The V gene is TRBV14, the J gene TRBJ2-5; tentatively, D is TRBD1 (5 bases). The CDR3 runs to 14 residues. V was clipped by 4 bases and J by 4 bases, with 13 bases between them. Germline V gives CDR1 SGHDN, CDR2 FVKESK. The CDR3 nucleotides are TGTGCCAGCAGCCCACTGGACACTCCAGAGACCCAGTACTTC. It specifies CASSPLDTPETQYF.

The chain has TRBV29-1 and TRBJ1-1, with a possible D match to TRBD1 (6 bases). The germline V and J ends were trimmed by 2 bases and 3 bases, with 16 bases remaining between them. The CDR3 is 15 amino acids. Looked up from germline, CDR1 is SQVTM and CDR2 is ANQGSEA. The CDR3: CSVEHYAGADTEAFF. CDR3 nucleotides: TGCAGCGTTGAACATTATGCAGGGGCGGACACTGAAGCTTTCTTT.

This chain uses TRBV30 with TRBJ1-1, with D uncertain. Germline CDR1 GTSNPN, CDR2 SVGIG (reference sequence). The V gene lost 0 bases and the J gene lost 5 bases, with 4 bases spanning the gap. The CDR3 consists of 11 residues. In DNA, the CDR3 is TGTGCCTGGAGTGTACTTACTGAAGCTTTCTTT. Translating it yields CAWSVLTEAFF.

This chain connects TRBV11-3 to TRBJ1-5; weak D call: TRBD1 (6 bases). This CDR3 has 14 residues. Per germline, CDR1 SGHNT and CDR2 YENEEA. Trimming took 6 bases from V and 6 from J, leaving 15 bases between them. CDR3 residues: CASRRRTAGQPQHF. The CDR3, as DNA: TGTGCCAGCAGAAGAAGGACAGCCGGTCAGCCCCAGCATTTT.

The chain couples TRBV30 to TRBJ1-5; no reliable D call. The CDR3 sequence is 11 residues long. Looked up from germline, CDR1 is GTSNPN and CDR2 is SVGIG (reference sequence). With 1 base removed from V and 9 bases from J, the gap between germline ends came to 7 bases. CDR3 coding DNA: TGTGCCTGGAGTGGCGGTGGGCCCCAGCATTTT. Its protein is CAWSGGGPQHF. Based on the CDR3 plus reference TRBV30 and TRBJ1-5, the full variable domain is SQTIHQWPATLVQPVGSPLSLECTVEGTSNPNLYWYRQAAGRGLQLLFYSVGIGQISSEVPQNLSASRPQDRQFILSSKKLLLSDSGFYLCAWSGGGPQHFGDGTRLSIL.

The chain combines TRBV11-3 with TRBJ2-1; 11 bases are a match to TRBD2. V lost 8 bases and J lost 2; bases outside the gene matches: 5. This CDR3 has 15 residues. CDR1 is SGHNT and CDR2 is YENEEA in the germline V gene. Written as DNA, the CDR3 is TGTGCCAGCCGAACGACTAGCGGGGCCTACAATGAGCAGTTCTTC. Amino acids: CASRTTSGAYNEQFF.

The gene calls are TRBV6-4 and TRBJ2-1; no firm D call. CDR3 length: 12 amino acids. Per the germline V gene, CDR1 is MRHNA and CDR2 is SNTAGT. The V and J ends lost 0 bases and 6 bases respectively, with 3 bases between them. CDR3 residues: CASSDSINEQFF. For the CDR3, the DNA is TGTGCCAGCAGTGACTCGATCAATGAGCAGTTCTTC.

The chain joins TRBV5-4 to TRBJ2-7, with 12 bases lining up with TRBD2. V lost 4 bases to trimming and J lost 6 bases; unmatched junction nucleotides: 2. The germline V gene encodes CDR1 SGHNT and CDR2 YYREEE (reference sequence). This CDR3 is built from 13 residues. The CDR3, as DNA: TGTGCCAGCAGCCTGGGACTAGCGGGCGAGCAGTACTTC. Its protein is CASSLGLAGEQYF.

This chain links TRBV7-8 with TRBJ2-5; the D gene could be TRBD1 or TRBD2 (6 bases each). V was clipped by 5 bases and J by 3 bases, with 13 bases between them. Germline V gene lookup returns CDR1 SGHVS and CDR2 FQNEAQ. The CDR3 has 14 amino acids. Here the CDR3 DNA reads TGTGCCAGCAGCCGTTCGGGGGCCGAAGAGACCCAGTACTTC. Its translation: CASSRSGAEETQYF.

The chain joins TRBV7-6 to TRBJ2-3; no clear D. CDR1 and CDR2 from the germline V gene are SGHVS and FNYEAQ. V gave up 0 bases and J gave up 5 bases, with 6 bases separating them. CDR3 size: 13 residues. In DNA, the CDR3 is TGTGCCAGCAGCTTAGCATCGGTAGATACGCAGTATTTT. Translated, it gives CASSLASVDTQYF. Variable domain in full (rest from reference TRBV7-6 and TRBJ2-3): GAGVSQSPRYKVTKRGQDVALRCDPISGHVSLYWYRQALGQGPEFLTYFNYEAQQDKSGLPNDRFSAERPEGSISTLTIQRTEQRDSAMYRCASSLASVDTQYFGPGTRLTVL.

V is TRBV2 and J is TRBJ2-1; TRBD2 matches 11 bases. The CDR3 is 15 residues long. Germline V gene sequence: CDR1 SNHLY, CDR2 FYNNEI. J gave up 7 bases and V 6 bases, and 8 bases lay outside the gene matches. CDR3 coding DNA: TGTGCCAGCAGCCCCACTAGCGGGAGCTTGAATGAGCAGTTCTTC. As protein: CASSPTSGSLNEQFF.

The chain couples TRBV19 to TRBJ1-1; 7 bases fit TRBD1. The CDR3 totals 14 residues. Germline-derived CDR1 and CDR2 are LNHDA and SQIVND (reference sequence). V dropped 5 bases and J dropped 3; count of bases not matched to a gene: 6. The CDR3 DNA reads TGTGCCAGTAGTTCAGGGGGAGGGCACACTGAAGCTTTCTTT. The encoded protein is CASSSGGGHTEAFF. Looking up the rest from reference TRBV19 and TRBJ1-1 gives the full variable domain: DGGITQSPKYLFRKEGQNVTLSCEQNLNHDAMYWYRQDPGQGLRLIYYSQIVNDFQKGDIAEGYSVSREKKESFPLTVTSAQKNPTAFYLCASSSGGGHTEAFFGQGTRLTVV.

The CDR3 DNA reads as TGCGCCAGCAGCCCTCCTAGGGCGGGGTTGGGCACCGGGGAGCTGTTTTTT. Translated, it gives CASSPPRAGLGTGELFF. This chain uses TRBV4-1 with TRBJ2-2; tentatively, D is TRBD2 (6 bases). This CDR3 is built from 17 residues. Germline lookup yields CDR1 MGHRA and CDR2 YSYEKL. The ends were cut back, 4 bases at V and 4 bases at J, with 19 bases in the middle.

The chain's CDR3 is CASSEGLAGLYEQYF. Here the CDR3 DNA reads TGTGCCAGCAGTGAAGGACTAGCGGGACTCTACGAGCAGTACTTC. The chain recombines TRBV6-1 with TRBJ2-7; 11 positions agree with TRBD2. Germline CDR1 MNHNS, CDR2 SASEGT. The trim removed 1 base at V and 3 bases at J, leaving 2 bases unmatched. This CDR3 is 15 amino acids long.

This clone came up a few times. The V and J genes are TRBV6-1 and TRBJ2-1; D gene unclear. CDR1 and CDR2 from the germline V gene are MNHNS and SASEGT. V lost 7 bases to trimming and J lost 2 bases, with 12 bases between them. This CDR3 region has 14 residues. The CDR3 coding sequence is TGTGCCAGCATCCCGGACCATACCTACAATGAGCAGTTCTTC. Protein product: CASIPDHTYNEQFF.

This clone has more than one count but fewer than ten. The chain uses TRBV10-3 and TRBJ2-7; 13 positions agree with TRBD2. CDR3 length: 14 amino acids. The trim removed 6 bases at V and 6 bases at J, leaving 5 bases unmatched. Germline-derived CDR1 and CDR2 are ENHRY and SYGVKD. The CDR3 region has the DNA TGTGCCATCAGGGGACTAGCGGGACCCGGCGAGCAGTACTTC. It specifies CAIRGLAGPGEQYF.

The CDR3 sequence is CASSLSGNTIYF. CDR3 in DNA: TGCGCCAGCAGCTTGTCTGGAAACACCATATATTTT. The genes are TRBV5-1 and TRBJ1-3; D remains unclear. The V gene lost 1 base and the J gene lost 1 base, with 0 bases spanning the gap. This CDR3 is 12 amino acids long. The germline V gene has CDR1 SGHRS and CDR2 YFSETQ.

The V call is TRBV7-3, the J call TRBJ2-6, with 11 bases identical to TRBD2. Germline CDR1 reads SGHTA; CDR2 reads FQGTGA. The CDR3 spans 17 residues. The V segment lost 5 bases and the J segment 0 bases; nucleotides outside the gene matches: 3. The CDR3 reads CASSPGLAGSGANVLTF. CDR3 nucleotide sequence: TGTGCCAGCAGCCCTGGACTAGCGGGCTCTGGGGCCAACGTCCTGACTTTC.

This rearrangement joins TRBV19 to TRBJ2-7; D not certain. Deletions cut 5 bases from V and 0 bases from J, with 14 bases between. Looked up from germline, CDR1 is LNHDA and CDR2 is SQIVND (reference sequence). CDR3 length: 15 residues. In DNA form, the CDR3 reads TGTGCCAGTAGTTCGATAGGTGGGGTCTCCTACGAGCAGTACTTC. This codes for CASSSIGGVSYEQYF.

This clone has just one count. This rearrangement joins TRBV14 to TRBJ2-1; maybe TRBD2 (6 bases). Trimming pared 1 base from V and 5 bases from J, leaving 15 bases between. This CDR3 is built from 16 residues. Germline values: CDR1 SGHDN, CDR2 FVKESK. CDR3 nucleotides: TGTGCCAGCAGCCAAGTGGCGGGATCGATCGACAATGAGCAGTTCTTC. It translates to CASSQVAGSIDNEQFF. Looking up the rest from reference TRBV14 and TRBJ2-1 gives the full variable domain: EAGVTQFPSHSVIEKGQTVTLRCDPISGHDNLYWYRRVMGKEIKFLLHFVKESKQDESGMPNNRFLAERTGGTYSTLKVQPAELEDSGVYFCASSQVAGSIDNEQFFGPGTRLTVL.

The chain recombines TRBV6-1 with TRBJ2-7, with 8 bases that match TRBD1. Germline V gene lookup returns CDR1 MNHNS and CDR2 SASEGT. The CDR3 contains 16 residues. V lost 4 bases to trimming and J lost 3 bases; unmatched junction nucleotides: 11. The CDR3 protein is CASSADRGMSYYEQYF. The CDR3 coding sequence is TGTGCCAGCAGTGCCGACAGGGGAATGTCGTACTACGAGCAGTACTTC.

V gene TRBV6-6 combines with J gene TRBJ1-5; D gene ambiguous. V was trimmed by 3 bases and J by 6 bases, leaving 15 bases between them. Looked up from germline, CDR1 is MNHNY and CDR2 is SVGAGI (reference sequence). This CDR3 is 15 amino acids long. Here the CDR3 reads CASSYGSGMGQPQHF. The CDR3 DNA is TGTGCCAGCAGTTATGGATCGGGGATGGGTCAGCCCCAGCATTTT.

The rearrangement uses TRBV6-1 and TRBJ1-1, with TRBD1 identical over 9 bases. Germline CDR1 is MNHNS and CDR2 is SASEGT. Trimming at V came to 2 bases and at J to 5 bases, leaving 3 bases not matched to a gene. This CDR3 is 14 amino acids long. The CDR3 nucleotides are TGTGCCAGCAGTGAATTGGGGACAGGGACTGAAGCTTTCTTT. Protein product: CASSELGTGTEAFF.